These 30 T cell receptor beta chains came from one sample sequenced in a study of blood T cell repertoires in COVID-19. Method: immunoSEQ multiplex PCR; TCRdb's copy keeps in-frame clones and lacks some. This sample has tens of thousands of clones; about nine tenths occur once, and the top ten carry roughly 3.5%. What was sequenced was peripheral blood. All receptors derive from a woman in her 70s with acute or convalescent COVID-19.

This clone was seen a few times. The genes are TRBV28 and TRBJ2-7, with TRBD2 matching 13 bases. V gave up 3 bases and J gave up 1 base; unmatched junction bases: 15. The CDR3 loop spans 20 amino acids. Looked up from germline, CDR1 is MDHEN and CDR2 is SYDVKM. The CDR3 sequence: CASSFLARLAGGSLSYEQYF. As DNA, the CDR3 is TGTGCCAGCAGTTTTCTAGCGCGACTAGCGGGAGGCTCCCTTTCCTACGAGCAGTACTTC.

The V call is TRBV11-3, the J call TRBJ2-5; D perhaps matches TRBD1 (6 bases). The germline gives CDR1 SGHNT, CDR2 YENEEA. The CDR3 extends over 13 amino acids. Trimming removed 5 bases from V and 3 bases from J, with 10 bases in between. CDR3 bases: TGTGCCAGCAGCCCCCAGGGGAAAGAGACCCAGTACTTC. Its translation is CASSPQGKETQYF.

This chain connects TRBV10-1 to TRBJ2-3; TRBD1 agrees at 12 bases. The germline gives CDR1 WNHNN, CDR2 SYGVQD (reference sequence). The CDR3 sequence is 14 residues long. V was pared by 8 bases and J by 3 bases, with 3 bases of the junction left unmatched. The CDR3 loop reads CASGTGGITDTQYF. For the CDR3, the DNA is TGCGCCAGCGGGACAGGGGGCATAACAGATACGCAGTATTTT.

The gene calls are TRBV19 and TRBJ1-1, with 10 bases matching TRBD1. The CDR3 consists of 16 residues. V lost 2 bases, J lost 7 bases, and 10 bases stayed unmatched. Germline values: CDR1 LNHDA, CDR2 SQIVND (reference sequence). DNA for the CDR3: TGTGCCAGTAGTATACCCTTGGGACAGGGGATCAGTGAAGCTTTCTTT. Protein sequence: CASSIPLGQGISEAFF.

The chain joins TRBV20-1 to TRBJ2-4, with D possibly TRBD2 on 6 matching bases. The V end was cut by 5 bases, the J end by 14 bases, with 13 bases between. The germline CDR1 and CDR2 sequences are DFQATT and SNEGSKA (reference sequence). The CDR3 spans 10 residues. The CDR3 DNA sequence: TGCAGTGCTCCTGCCGGCGGGAAGTACTTC. Its protein product is CSAPAGGKYF.

The chain couples TRBV7-9 to TRBJ2-3; a weak D match, TRBD1 (5 bases). Germline values: CDR1 SEHNR, CDR2 FQNEAQ (reference sequence). The CDR3 runs to 15 residues. Trimming took off 1 base at V and 2 bases at J, with 10 bases between the two ends. CDR3 sequence: CASSLGSGLTDTQYF. CDR3 coding DNA: TGTGCCAGCAGCTTAGGTTCAGGGCTCACAGATACGCAGTATTTT.

A few counts support this clone. The rearrangement links TRBV4-2 to TRBJ1-2, with 9 nucleotides matching TRBD1. J was trimmed by 4 bases and V by 0 bases; bases with no gene match: 9. The germline V gene encodes CDR1 LGHNA and CDR2 YNFKEQ. The CDR3 spans 17 residues. The CDR3 DNA sequence: TGTGCCAGCAGCCAAGATAGGGCGACAGGGGGTGTCTATGGCTACACCTTC. Translation gives CASSQDRATGGVYGYTF.

The chain has TRBV10-3 and TRBJ2-1; D is unclear. Germline V gene lookup returns CDR1 ENHRY and CDR2 SYGVKD. The CDR3 sequence is 14 residues long. V was cut by 2 bases and J by 12 bases, with 17 bases left in between. The CDR3 nucleotides are TGTGCCATCAGTGAGAATAGTGGTGGGCAGACGCAGTTCTTC. It yields the protein CAISENSGGQTQFF.

V is TRBV5-1 and J is TRBJ2-5, with TRBD2 matching over 8 bases. The germline gives CDR1 SGHRS, CDR2 YFSETQ. V dropped 3 bases and J dropped 2; count of bases not matched to a gene: 6. The CDR3 is 15 residues long. CDR3 amino acids: CASSYGTRGQETQYF. The CDR3 nucleotides are TGCGCCAGCAGCTACGGGACTAGGGGGCAAGAGACCCAGTACTTC.

This chain links TRBV11-3 with TRBJ2-7, with 10 bases fitting TRBD1. CDR1 SGHNT and CDR2 YENEEA come from the germline V gene. The V gene end was trimmed by 5 bases and the J gene end by 2 bases; junction bases not matched to a gene: 6. The CDR3 has 15 amino acids. The CDR3 spells CASSLDGTGAYEQYF. CDR3 nucleotides: TGTGCCAGCAGCCTCGACGGGACAGGGGCCTACGAGCAGTACTTC.

The chain carries TRBV29-1 and TRBJ2-1; 12 nucleotides agree with TRBD2. V gave up 0 bases and J gave up 12 bases; unmatched junction bases: 6. The CDR3 runs to 14 residues. CDR1 and CDR2 from the germline V gene are SQVTM and ANQGSEA. CDR3 region: CSVEDLLAGGWQFF. The CDR3 DNA reads as TGCAGCGTTGAAGATCTACTAGCGGGAGGTTGGCAGTTCTTC.

In the case of this clone: The junction differs from germline at one of its ends, possibly a read error. The chain carries TRBV20-1 and TRBJ2-7, with 8 bases matching TRBD2. Germline V lookup: CDR1 DFQATT, CDR2 SNEGSKA (reference sequence). This CDR3 spans 11 amino acids. The CDR3 DNA reads TGCAGTACTAGCGGAGTCTACGAGCAGTACTTC. Translating gives CSTSGVYEQYF.

The chain has TRBV11-2 and TRBJ2-7; 8 bases are shared with TRBD2. The CDR3 spans 17 residues. The junction had 16 bases not matched to a gene; V was cut back by 5 bases and J by 4 bases. Germline CDR1 reads SGHAT; CDR2 reads FQNNGV. In nucleotides, the CDR3 is TGTGCCAGCAGCCCTGGGGTGGTAGCGGGAAAAATATACGAGCAGTACTTC. It yields the protein CASSPGVVAGKIYEQYF. Together with reference TRBV11-2 and TRBJ2-7, the CDR3 gives the full variable domain: EAGVAQSPRYKIIEKRQSVAFWCNPISGHATLYWYQQILGQGPKLLIQFQNNGVVDDSQLPKDRFSAERLKGVDSTLKIQPAKLEDSAVYLCASSPGVVAGKIYEQYFGPGTRLTVT.

This chain joins TRBV6-1 and TRBJ2-1; D perhaps matches TRBD2 (5 bases). The CDR3 has 15 amino acids. Germline values: CDR1 MNHNS, CDR2 SASEGT. With 2 bases removed from V and 4 bases from J, the gap between germline ends came to 12 bases. The CDR3 loop is CASSEWWERYNEQFF. The CDR3 DNA follows: TGTGCCAGCAGTGAATGGTGGGAGAGATACAATGAGCAGTTCTTC.

The rearrangement joins TRBV5-1 to TRBJ2-1, with 12 positions matching TRBD2. The CDR3 totals 21 residues. In germline, CDR1 is SGHRS, CDR2 YFSETQ. The ends lost 0 bases at V and 0 bases at J; junction bases unmatched: 13. The CDR3 DNA follows: TGCGCCAGCAGCTTGGGGGGACTAGCGGGTTGGTTGGGAAGCTCCTACAATGAGCAGTTCTTC. It codes for CASSLGGLAGWLGSSYNEQFF.

CDR3 loop: CASSLVAATSGGGTQYF. DNA for the CDR3: TGCGCCAGCAGCTTGGTTGCGGCGACTAGCGGGGGTGGGACCCAGTACTTC. This chain joins TRBV5-1 and TRBJ2-5; 12 bases are a match to TRBD2. The CDR3 spans 17 residues. Germline V gene lookup returns CDR1 SGHRS and CDR2 YFSETQ. V lost 0 bases and J lost 7; bases outside the gene matches: 10.

The V call is TRBV19, the J call TRBJ1-5, with a possible D match to TRBD1 (6 bases). The germline CDR1 and CDR2 sequences are LNHDA and SQIVND (reference sequence). V was trimmed by 10 bases and J by 7 bases, leaving 17 bases between them. The CDR3 runs to 13 residues. CDR3 loop: CATTNRAGQPQHF. The CDR3 nucleotides read TGTGCCACCACCAACAGGGCAGGACAGCCCCAGCATTTT.

This chain uses TRBV7-8 with TRBJ1-6, with a weak D call TRBD1 (5 bases). The CDR3 length is 12 residues. Germline CDR1 SGHVS, CDR2 FQNEAQ. V lost 5 bases to trimming and J lost 8 bases, with 7 bases between them. In DNA form, the CDR3 reads TGTGCCAGCAGCGGCAGGGATTCACCCCTCCACTTT. This gives the protein CASSGRDSPLHF. Combining the CDR3 with reference TRBV7-8 and TRBJ1-6 gives the whole variable domain GAGVSQSPRYKVAKRGQDVALRCDPISGHVSLFWYQQALGQGPEFLTYFQNEAQLDKSGLPSDRFFAERPEGSVSTLKIQRTQQEDSAVYLCASSGRDSPLHFGNGTRLTVT.

The chain recombines TRBV5-4 with TRBJ1-1, with D unclear. Trimming stripped 5 bases from V and 8 bases from J, with 16 bases between. The CDR3 has 13 residues. Germline V gene sequence: CDR1 SGHNT, CDR2 YYREEE (reference sequence). DNA of the CDR3: TGTGCCAGCAGGCCTTATCGGGAGGCAGAAGCTTTCTTT. Protein: CASRPYREAEAFF. Together with reference TRBV5-4 and TRBJ1-1, the CDR3 gives the full variable domain: ETGVTQSPTHLIKTRGQQVTLRCSSQSGHNTVSWYQQALGQGPQFIFQYYREEENGRGNFPPRFSGLQFPNYSSELNVNALELDDSALYLCASRPYREAEAFFGQGTRLTVV.

V is TRBV5-8 and J is TRBJ1-2; the match to TRBD1 covers 11 bases. J lost 6 bases, V lost 4 bases, and 11 bases had no gene match. Per the germline V gene, CDR1 is SGHTS and CDR2 is YDEGEE. The CDR3 sequence is 16 residues long. CDR3 amino acids: CASSERTGGEGHGYTF. For the CDR3, the DNA is TGTGCCAGCAGCGAAAGGACAGGGGGCGAGGGTCATGGCTACACCTTC. Drawing the rest from reference TRBV5-8 and TRBJ1-2, the complete variable domain is EAGVTQSPTHLIKTRGQQATLRCSPISGHTSVYWYQQALGLGLQFLLWYDEGEERNRGNFPPRFSGRQFPNYSSELNVNALELEDSALYLCASSERTGGEGHGYTFGSGTRLTVV.

This chain joins TRBV7-2 and TRBJ2-4; 8 nucleotides agree with TRBD1. V lost 5 bases and J lost 1; bases outside the gene matches: 7. CDR3 length equals 16 residues. Germline values: CDR1 SGHTA, CDR2 FQGNSA. The CDR3 loop reads CASSIWTGLAKNIQYF. The CDR3 DNA reads as TGTGCCAGCAGCATATGGACAGGGCTTGCCAAAAACATTCAGTACTTC.

This clone showed up just once. V usage is TRBV19 and J usage is TRBJ1-5, with 9 bases aligning to TRBD1. V lost 5 bases and J lost 2; bases outside the gene matches: 7. Germline CDR1 LNHDA, CDR2 SQIVND (reference sequence). CDR3 length: 16 residues. This CDR3 reads CASSSRTGVGNQPQHF. The CDR3 DNA reads TGTGCCAGTAGTTCCCGGACAGGGGTGGGCAATCAGCCCCAGCATTTT.

The V call is TRBV3-1 (or the pseudogene TRBV3-2), the J call TRBJ2-6; TRBD2 matches at 12 bases. With V trimmed by 4 bases and J by 0 bases, 1 base remained unmatched. This CDR3 region has 17 residues. Germline CDR1 LGHDT, CDR2 YNNKEL (reference sequence). The CDR3 region has the DNA TGTGCCAGCAGCCCTAGCGGGGGGGTCTCTGGGGCCAACGTCCTGACTTTC. Protein sequence: CASSPSGGVSGANVLTF.

This clone has only one observation. The CDR3 sequence is CASSYYPQGTNYGYTF. CDR3 sequence (DNA): TGTGCCAGCAGTTACTACCCCCAGGGGACTAACTATGGCTACACCTTC. This rearrangement joins TRBV6-5 to TRBJ1-2; a weak D match, TRBD1 (6 bases). In germline, CDR1 is MNHEY, CDR2 SVGAGI. V lost 1 base, J lost 0 bases, and 12 bases lay in between. This CDR3 has 16 amino acids.

This rearrangement joins TRBV5-4 to TRBJ1-2, with D tentatively TRBD1 (6 bases). Germline CDR1 and CDR2: SGHNT and YYREEE (reference sequence). The length of the CDR3 is 14 residues. Trimming removed 0 bases from V and 4 bases from J, with 10 bases in between. This chain's CDR3 is CASSLGGLSYGYTF. The CDR3 coding sequence is TGTGCCAGCAGCTTGGGGGGGCTGAGCTATGGCTACACCTTC.

The chain has TRBV24-1 and TRBJ2-3; 8 positions match TRBD2. Trimming cost V 3 bases and J 3 bases; bases outside gene matches: 7. The germline V gene has CDR1 KGHDR and CDR2 SFDVKD. This CDR3 spans 16 amino acids. The DNA for the CDR3 is TGTGCCACCAGTGATCCGAGCGGGAGCTCGACAGATACGCAGTATTTT. It encodes CATSDPSGSSTDTQYF.

The chain recombines TRBV4-1 with TRBJ1-5; D is unclear. V was shortened by 0 bases and J by 5 bases, with 14 bases between the two germline ends. Germline V gene sequence: CDR1 MGHRA, CDR2 YSYEKL. The CDR3 sequence is 16 residues long. The CDR3 protein is CASSQDPRGLDQPQHF. For the CDR3, the DNA is TGCGCCAGCAGCCAAGATCCTAGAGGCCTGGATCAGCCCCAGCATTTT.

The genes are TRBV19 and TRBJ1-5, with D unclear. The CDR3 consists of 17 residues. CDR1 and CDR2 from the germline V gene are LNHDA and SQIVND (reference sequence). Trimming took 6 bases from V and 0 from J, leaving 18 bases between them. CDR3 in amino acids: CASSFALLGSSNQPQHF. The DNA for the CDR3 is TGTGCCAGTAGCTTTGCTTTGTTGGGGAGTAGCAATCAGCCCCAGCATTTT.

The DNA of the CDR3 is TGTGCCATCAGACCCAACCCCAGGGGGCCACTAACCCTTGACTCTGGAAACACCATATATTTT. Translation gives CAIRPNPRGPLTLDSGNTIYF. The chain is built from TRBV10-3 and TRBJ1-3; 8 bases align to TRBD1. The V gene's germline CDR1 is ENHRY and CDR2 SYGVKD. The trim removed 6 bases at V and 0 bases at J, leaving 22 bases unmatched. There are 21 residues in the CDR3.

V is TRBV28 and J is TRBJ1-2; D might be TRBD1 (6 bases). The CDR3 is made up of 15 amino acids. Germline V gene lookup returns CDR1 MDHEN and CDR2 SYDVKM. The germline V and J ends were trimmed by 4 bases and 7 bases, with 19 bases remaining between them. The CDR3 nucleotides read TGTGCCAGCAGTTCCGCGCTACAGGGCCGGGCTGGCTACACCTTC. Translation gives CASSSALQGRAGYTF.